These 10 T cell receptor beta chains were all obtained from the same sample, sequenced in a study of blood T cells in healthy people across ages. The second PCR ran about 6 to 12 cycles with a sample-barcoded 5' primer and J-beta primers. MiXCR, applied by TCRdb to the 5' RACE reads, yields one record per CDR3 protein. The table has approximately 780,000 distinct CDR3 sequences, roughly 26% seen once. These sequences were also reported in another study, on T cells of mothers and their children.

Sequenced input: blood. The receptors shown here come from a boy aged 10-17 years in good health.

In this sample, this clonotype turned up a few times. The chain carries TRBV5-1 and TRBJ1-1; 7 positions agree with TRBD1. This CDR3 contains 14 residues. Germline lookup yields CDR1 SGHRS and CDR2 YFSETQ. After removal of 4 bases from V and 1 base from J, the junction contained 4 bases not matched to a gene. The CDR3 sequence: CASSRGTENTEAFF. Written as DNA, the CDR3 is TGCGCCAGCAGCCGAGGGACAGAGAACACTGAAGCTTTCTTT.

V is TRBV5-1 and J is TRBJ2-5, with D perhaps TRBD2 (5 bases). Trimming pared 0 bases from V and 11 bases from J, leaving 20 bases between. The germline gives CDR1 SGHRS, CDR2 YFSETQ. This CDR3 comprises 15 residues. CDR3 bases: TGCGCCAGCAGCTTGGGGACGGGGAGAATGGATTGGCAGTACTTC. Its translation: CASSLGTGRMDWQYF.

This clonotype was seen a few times. The V and J genes are TRBV11-2 and TRBJ2-2; TRBD2 might be the D (5 bases). The length of the CDR3 is 14 residues. The ends were cut back, 4 bases at V and 5 bases at J, with 11 bases in the middle. CDR1 is SGHAT and CDR2 is FQNNGV in the germline V gene. The CDR3 loop reads CASSSPPGTGELFF. The CDR3 nucleotides are TGTGCCAGCAGCTCCCCCCCGGGGACCGGGGAGCTGTTTTTT.

This clonotype appeared a few times. The chain is built from TRBV6-5 and TRBJ2-7; D could derive from TRBD1 or TRBD2 (5 bases each). Germline V gene lookup returns CDR1 MNHEY and CDR2 SVGAGI. This CDR3 contains 14 residues. V lost 0 bases to trimming and J lost 6 bases, with 12 bases between them. The CDR3 sequence: CASSYSGRGSEQYF. The DNA of the CDR3 is TGTGCCAGCAGTTACTCGGGGCGTGGGAGCGAGCAGTACTTC.

As concerns this clonotype: The germline gene is not matched at one end of the junction; a read error may be the cause. The chain is built from TRBV10-2 and TRBJ1-5; no clear D. The CDR3 is 16 amino acids. The germline CDR1 and CDR2 sequences are WSHSY and SAAADI. The DNA for the CDR3 is TGCGCCAGCAGTGAGTCGCGGAGGTCCTCCTATCAGCCCCGGCATTTT. Translated: CASSESRRSSYQPRHF.

This clonotype turned up a few times. The V and J genes are TRBV7-3 and TRBJ2-1; no firm D call. This CDR3 has 13 amino acids. Germline assignment: CDR1 SGHTA and CDR2 FQGTGA. V lost 0 bases to trimming and J lost 4 bases, with 4 bases between them. CDR3: CASSLTQYNEQFF. The DNA of the CDR3 is TGTGCCAGCAGCTTAACCCAGTACAATGAGCAGTTCTTC.

The rearrangement links TRBV7-9 to TRBJ2-3; TRBD1 might be the D (5 bases). The CDR3 length is 16 residues. V dropped 0 bases and J dropped 0 bases, with 10 bases sitting between them. Germline-derived CDR1 and CDR2 are SEHNR and FQNEAQ (reference sequence). CDR3 loop: CASSLAKGLSTDTQYF. Written as DNA, the CDR3 is TGTGCCAGCAGCTTAGCAAAGGGGTTGAGCACAGATACGCAGTATTTT. Supplemented by reference TRBV7-9 and TRBJ2-3, the full variable domain reads DTGVSQNPRHKITKRGQNVTFRCDPISEHNRLYWYRQTLGQGPEFLTYFQNEAQLEKSRLLSDRFSAERPKGSFSTLEIQRTEQGDSAMYLCASSLAKGLSTDTQYFGPGTRLTVL.

This clonotype occurred a few times. V gene TRBV7-9 combines with J gene TRBJ2-5; 8 nucleotides match TRBD1. Germline trimming cut 3 bases from V and 5 bases from J; bases unmatched to any gene: 14. CDR3 length: 17 amino acids. CDR1 is SEHNR, CDR2 FQNEAQ, per germline (reference sequence). The CDR3 sequence: CASSFTFTGTGGETQYF. CDR3 DNA sequence: TGTGCCAGCAGCTTCACCTTTACCGGGACAGGAGGGGAGACCCAGTACTTC.

As regards this clonotype: A junction boundary mismatches the germline segment, possibly from a read error. The rearrangement joins TRBV7-9 to TRBJ2-5, with D perhaps assigned TRBD1 or TRBD2 (5 bases each). Germline lookup yields CDR1 SEHNR and CDR2 FQNEAQ (reference sequence). The CDR3 totals 12 residues. The CDR3 spells CASSFESPRENF. For the CDR3, the DNA is TGTGCCAGCAGCTTCGAGTCACCCAGGGAGAACTTC. The full variable domain, its missing parts supplied by reference TRBV7-9 and TRBJ2-5, is DTGVSQNPRHKITKRGQNVTFRCDPISEHNRLYWYRQTLGQGPEFLTYFQNEAQLEKSRLLSDRFSAERPKGSFSTLEIQRTEQGDSAMYLCASSFESPRENFGPGTRLLVL.

This rearrangement joins TRBV10-3 to TRBJ2-7; 7 nucleotides line up with TRBD2. CDR1 ENHRY and CDR2 SYGVKD come from the germline V gene. J gave up 7 bases and V 3 bases, and 9 bases lay outside the gene matches. This CDR3 spans 14 amino acids. This CDR3 reads CAISEVGEGQEQYF. CDR3 in DNA: TGTGCCATCAGTGAAGTCGGGGAGGGTCAGGAGCAGTACTTC.